Following are 19 T cell receptor beta chains from one sample sequenced in a study of blood T cell repertoires in COVID-19. The method was immunoSEQ multiplex PCR; TCRdb's version includes in-frame clones alone and lacks a portion of them. The sample lists fewer than 300,000 clones; just over 85% were seen once. Sequenced material: PBMCs or T cells enriched from blood (not recorded which). The receptors here all came from a man younger than 30 who had recovered from COVID-19.

The chain employs TRBV24-1 and TRBJ2-5; 8 bases are a match to TRBD1. CDR1 and CDR2 from the germline V gene are KGHDR and SFDVKD. This CDR3 has 16 residues. V was clipped by 3 bases and J by 5 bases; unmatched bases: 10. CDR3 in amino acids: CATSDLGQGTRETQYF. The CDR3 DNA follows: TGTGCCACCAGTGATCTCGGACAGGGAACCCGGGAGACCCAGTACTTC.

The chain combines TRBV25-1 with TRBJ2-3; possibly TRBD2 for D (6 bases). V lost 5 bases and J lost 5, with 17 bases in between. Germline V gene sequence: CDR1 MGHDK, CDR2 SYGVNS. The length of the CDR3 is 15 residues. CDR3 loop: CASSPAGRVVDTQYF. The CDR3 region has the DNA TGTGCCAGCAGTCCCGCGGGAAGGGTGGTAGATACGCAGTATTTT.

The gene calls are TRBV5-1 and TRBJ1-1; D is uncertain. CDR3 length equals 14 residues. CDR1 SGHRS and CDR2 YFSETQ come from the germline V gene. The germline V and J ends were trimmed by 4 bases and 1 base, with 11 bases remaining between them. The CDR3 protein is CASSAGLQNTEAFF. The CDR3 DNA reads TGCGCCAGCAGCGCCGGACTTCAGAACACTGAAGCTTTCTTT. The full variable domain, in which reference TRBV5-1 and TRBJ1-1 provide the parts outside the CDR3, is KAGVTQTPRYLIKTRGQQVTLSCSPISGHRSVSWYQQTPGQGLQFLFEYFSETQRNKGNFPGRFSGRQFSNSRSEMNVSTLELGDSALYLCASSAGLQNTEAFFGQGTRLTVV.

The chain recombines TRBV19 with TRBJ1-4; tentatively, D is TRBD1 (6 bases). Trimming stripped 4 bases from V and 8 bases from J, with 11 bases between. CDR3 length equals 13 residues. Germline CDR1 reads LNHDA; CDR2 reads SQIVND (reference sequence). The CDR3 loop reads CASSSGQGEKLFF. CDR3 bases: TGTGCCAGTAGTAGTGGGCAGGGGGAAAAACTGTTTTTT.

The CDR3 reads CASRQGTEAFF. The CDR3 nucleotides read TGTGCCAGCAGACAGGGTACTGAAGCTTTCTTT. V and J are TRBV3-1 (or the pseudogene TRBV3-2) and TRBJ1-1, with D possibly being TRBD1 (6 bases). CDR1 is LGHDT and CDR2 is YNNKEL in the germline V gene (reference sequence). This CDR3 comprises 11 residues. The germline V and J ends were trimmed by 6 bases and 5 bases, with 7 bases remaining between them.

This rearrangement joins TRBV6-5 to TRBJ2-2; 7 bases agree with TRBD1. CDR1 is MNHEY, CDR2 SVGAGI, per germline. V lost 2 bases to trimming and J lost 0 bases; unmatched junction nucleotides: 3. The CDR3 runs to 16 residues. Here the CDR3 DNA reads TGTGCCAGCAGTTACGGCCAGGGGGCGAACACCGGGGAGCTGTTTTTT. Residues: CASSYGQGANTGELFF.

The V call is TRBV27, the J call TRBJ1-4; D unclear. Germline lookup yields CDR1 MNHEY and CDR2 SMNVEV (reference sequence). V lost 3 bases and J lost 0, with 5 bases in between. This CDR3 has 14 residues. DNA for the CDR3: TGTGCCAGCAGTTTCACACCAACTAATGAAAAACTGTTTTTT. Amino acids: CASSFTPTNEKLFF.

The chain employs TRBV20-1 and TRBJ1-3; no clear D gene. V dropped 3 bases and J dropped 0 bases, with 12 bases sitting between them. CDR1 is DFQATT and CDR2 is SNEGSKA in the germline V gene (reference sequence). The CDR3 contains 15 residues. Here the CDR3 DNA reads TGCAGTGCTAGTATCCCGGGAAGCTCTGGAAACACCATATATTTT. Its protein product is CSASIPGSSGNTIYF.

The V gene is TRBV7-9, the J gene TRBJ1-2; 9 bases agree with TRBD1. The CDR3 is made up of 15 amino acids. Germline V lookup: CDR1 SEHNR, CDR2 FQNEAQ (reference sequence). Trimming cost V 4 bases and J 4 bases; bases outside gene matches: 7. The CDR3: CASSSTGGRGYGYTF. The DNA of the CDR3 is TGTGCCAGCAGCTCTACAGGGGGCCGGGGCTATGGCTACACCTTC.

This clone was recorded a few times. This chain links TRBV7-9 with TRBJ1-2; D is undetermined. The germline V gene encodes CDR1 SEHNR and CDR2 FQNEAQ (reference sequence). The CDR3 covers 12 residues. The V end lost 1 base, the J end lost 8 bases, and 8 bases lay between the germline ends. In DNA form, the CDR3 reads TGTGCCAGCAGCTTAGTAATACAGGGCTACACCTTC. Protein sequence: CASSLVIQGYTF.

V usage is TRBV19 and J usage is TRBJ2-2; tentatively, D is TRBD2 (6 bases). Between the trimmed V and J ends, which lost 4 bases and 6 bases, there was a span of 6 bases. Germline CDR1 reads LNHDA; CDR2 reads SQIVND (reference sequence). The CDR3 totals 12 residues. The CDR3 DNA sequence: TGTGCCAGTAGTACGGGGGCCGGGGAGCTGTTTTTT. Residues: CASSTGAGELFF.

The chain couples TRBV3-1 (or the pseudogene TRBV3-2) to TRBJ1-1; a weak D match, TRBD1 (6 bases). The V gene lost 4 bases and the J gene lost 5 bases, with 14 bases spanning the gap. Germline V lookup: CDR1 LGHDT, CDR2 YNNKEL (reference sequence). The CDR3 spans 14 residues. CDR3 sequence (DNA): TGTGCCAGCAGCCGTACCGGGGGGGCAACTGAAGCTTTCTTT. It yields the protein CASSRTGGATEAFF.

This clone was counted a few times. This rearrangement joins TRBV27 to TRBJ2-7; no reliable D call. Per germline, CDR1 MNHEY and CDR2 SMNVEV (reference sequence). The CDR3 loop spans 13 amino acids. V was cut by 1 base and J by 0 bases, with 4 bases left in between. The CDR3 spells CASSLFYSYEQYF. The CDR3 coding sequence is TGTGCCAGCAGTTTATTCTACTCCTACGAGCAGTACTTC.

The chain has TRBV19 and TRBJ1-5, with a tentative D call TRBD1 (6 bases). CDR3 length: 18 amino acids. Per the germline V gene, CDR1 is LNHDA and CDR2 is SQIVND (reference sequence). The ends were cut back, 5 bases at V and 4 bases at J, with 24 bases in the middle. This CDR3 is CASSSNWQGQGKNQPQHF. The CDR3 bases are TGTGCCAGTAGTTCCAACTGGCAGGGACAAGGGAAAAATCAGCCCCAGCATTTT.

V usage is TRBV7-9 and J usage is TRBJ1-3; D is unclear. Per germline, CDR1 SEHNR and CDR2 FQNEAQ (reference sequence). V lost 11 bases and J 4 bases, leaving 21 bases between the germline ends. This CDR3 has 15 amino acids. The DNA for the CDR3 is TGTGCCTATGAGTACGGGGAGGGAACGGGAAACACCATATATTTT. Encoded protein: CAYEYGEGTGNTIYF. Full variable domain (outside the CDR3, taken from reference TRBV7-9 and TRBJ1-3): DTGVSQNPRHKITKRGQNVTFRCDPISEHNRLYWYRQTLGQGPEFLTYFQNEAQLEKSRLLSDRFSAERPKGSFSTLEIQRTEQGDSAMYLCAYEYGEGTGNTIYFGEGSWLTVV.

The chain couples TRBV15 to TRBJ2-7, with TRBD2 as a possible D gene (6 bases). Germline V gene lookup returns CDR1 LNHNV and CDR2 YYDKDF (reference sequence). The ends were cut back, 0 bases at V and 4 bases at J, with 16 bases in the middle. The CDR3 contains 16 residues. CDR3 in DNA: TGTGCCACCAGCAGAGATCCGTACGGGAGTCTATACGAGCAGTACTTC. Translated: CATSRDPYGSLYEQYF.

The chain links TRBV2 to TRBJ2-4; D gene unclear. Deletions cut 3 bases from V and 7 bases from J, with 4 bases between. The germline CDR1 and CDR2 sequences are SNHLY and FYNNEI. The CDR3 contains 11 residues. In DNA, the CDR3 is TGTGCCAGCAGTGAGGAGAACATTCAGTACTTC. As protein: CASSEENIQYF.

The chain has TRBV6-5 and TRBJ2-3; D possibly corresponds to TRBD1 (5 bases). This CDR3 comprises 15 residues. Per the germline V gene, CDR1 is MNHEY and CDR2 is SVGAGI. Trimming stripped 6 bases from V and 6 bases from J, with 19 bases between. The CDR3 is CASSGFRGAFDTQYF. CDR3 DNA: TGTGCCAGCAGCGGCTTTAGGGGCGCCTTCGATACGCAGTATTTT.

The J gene is TRBJ1-2, the V gene TRBV6-5; TRBD1 matches 8 bases. This CDR3 comprises 14 residues. From germline, CDR1 is MNHEY and CDR2 SVGAGI. Losses at the gene ends were 3 bases for V and 4 bases for J; bases not matched to a gene: 4. The DNA for the CDR3 is TGTGCCAGCAGTTATCAAGGGACAGGCTATGGCTACACCTTC. It translates to CASSYQGTGYGYTF.